The entry below gives a single T cell receptor (beta chain) sequence along with its context. No antigen is known for it. The source of the sample is a study of cytomegalovirus exposure and HLA in healthy donors. Study-level findings and limits: There were 150 to 200 TCR beta chains listed as cytomegalovirus-associated.

Measured with immunoSEQ multiplex PCR; TCRdb has only the in-frame clones, and not every one. The table lists about 98,000 clones, roughly 87% of them singletons. V lost 5 bases and J lost 9; bases outside the gene matches: 5. Germline V gene sequence: CDR1 SEHNR, CDR2 FQNEAQ (reference sequence). This CDR3 has 14 residues. The sequence derives from a woman in her 30s in good health and CMV-seronegative. This rearrangement joins TRBV7-9 to TRBJ2-2, with 11 bases aligning to TRBD1. Sequencing was carried out using PBMCs. CDR3 sequence (DNA): TGTGCCAGCAGCGGACAGGGGGCAATGAGGGAGCTGTTTTTT. Protein: CASSGQGAMRELFF.